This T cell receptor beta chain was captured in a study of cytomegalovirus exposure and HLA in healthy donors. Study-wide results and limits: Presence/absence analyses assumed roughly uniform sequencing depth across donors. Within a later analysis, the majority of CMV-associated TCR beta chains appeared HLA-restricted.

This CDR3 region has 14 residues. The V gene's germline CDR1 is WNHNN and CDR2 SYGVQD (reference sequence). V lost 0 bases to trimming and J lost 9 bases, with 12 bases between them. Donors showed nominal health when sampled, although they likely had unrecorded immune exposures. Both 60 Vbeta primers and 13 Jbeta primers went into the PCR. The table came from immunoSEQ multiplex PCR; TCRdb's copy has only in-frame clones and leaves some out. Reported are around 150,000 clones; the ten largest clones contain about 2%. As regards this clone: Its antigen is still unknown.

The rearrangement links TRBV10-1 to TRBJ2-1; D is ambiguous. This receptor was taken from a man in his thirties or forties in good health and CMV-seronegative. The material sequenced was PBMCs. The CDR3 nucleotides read TGCGCCAGCAGTGAGTCTACTGAACCGGGTGAGCAGTTCTTC. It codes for CASSESTEPGEQFF.